The 10 T cell receptor beta chains reported below all come from one sample, sequenced in a study of breast tumors, draining lymph nodes, adjacent tissues. TCRdb reprocessed the multiplex PCR reads with MiXCR, giving one entry per CDR3 protein. The sample consists of about 230,000 distinct CDR3 sequences, 32% of them appearing once. Samples came from axillary lymph nodes draining the breast cancer. Specimen: axillary lymph node tissue. The origin of the receptors is a female donor with breast cancer. Some clones in this sample may be carry-over from other donors' samples.

Many counts were recorded for this clonotype. The V and J genes are TRBV19 and TRBJ2-3, with D possibly matching TRBD2 (6 bases). V gave up 5 bases and J gave up 2 bases, with 20 bases separating them. Germline V lookup: CDR1 LNHDA, CDR2 SQIVND (reference sequence). The CDR3 totals 17 residues. CDR3 sequence (DNA): TGTGCCAGTAGTGGCCCCAGGACGGGACTGCCCACAGATACGCAGTATTTT. Its protein is CASSGPRTGLPTDTQYF.

This clonotype has just one count. The CDR3 reads CASSQEQGGGRFF. The CDR3 DNA follows: TGTGCCAGCAGCCAAGAACAAGGTGGGGGTCGGTTTTTT. The rearrangement links TRBV14 to TRBJ1-4; weak D call: TRBD1 (5 bases). CDR3 size: 13 residues. CDR1 is SGHDN and CDR2 is FVKESK in the germline V gene. V gave up 0 bases and J gave up 16 bases, with 15 bases separating them. The full variable domain, in which reference TRBV14 and TRBJ1-4 provide the parts outside the CDR3, is EAGVTQFPSHSVIEKGQTVTLRCDPISGHDNLYWYRRVMGKEIKFLLHFVKESKQDESGMPNNRFLAERTGGTYSTLKVQPAELEDSGVYFCASSQEQGGGRFFGSGTQLSVL.

This clonotype was observed many times. The genes are TRBV11-3 and TRBJ2-1; D gene unclear. Germline loops: CDR1 SGHNT, CDR2 YENEEA. The V gene lost 0 bases and the J gene lost 0 bases, with 9 bases spanning the gap. The CDR3 runs 16 residues. CDR3 loop: CASSLDRGPSYNEQFF. The CDR3 DNA reads as TGTGCCAGCAGCTTAGATCGCGGTCCCTCCTACAATGAGCAGTTCTTC.

This clonotype has at least ten counts. The chain combines TRBV7-9 with TRBJ2-2, with D perhaps TRBD2 (5 bases). Trimming shortened V by 2 bases and J by 6 bases, and 16 bases separated the two germline ends. The germline V gene has CDR1 SEHNR and CDR2 FQNEAQ (reference sequence). This CDR3 contains 16 residues. The chain's CDR3 is CASSLSGLGGPGELFF. CDR3 in DNA: TGTGCCAGCAGCTTATCAGGTCTAGGAGGCCCCGGGGAGCTGTTTTTT.

The chain has TRBV25-1 and TRBJ2-1; TRBD2 aligns across 10 bases. V shed 4 bases and J 4 bases; nucleotides not matched to a gene: 13. Germline CDR1 is MGHDK and CDR2 is SYGVNS. The CDR3 has 18 amino acids. As DNA, the CDR3 is TGTGCCAGCAGTGCTAGGCCCCTAGCGGGAGAAGCGTACAATGAGCAGTTCTTC. Protein sequence: CASSARPLAGEAYNEQFF.

This clonotype appeared many times. The rearrangement joins TRBV7-2 to TRBJ1-2; no reliable D call. This CDR3 has 15 amino acids. Trimming shortened V by 2 bases and J by 0 bases, and 10 bases separated the two germline ends. CDR1 is SGHTA and CDR2 is FQGNSA in the germline V gene. CDR3 nucleotides: TGTGCCAGCAGCTTATTTAGCGGGGCTAACTATGGCTACACCTTC. Encoded protein: CASSLFSGANYGYTF.

In its sample, this clonotype was seen many times. The rearrangement joins TRBV11-2 to TRBJ1-6; 10 bases are shared with TRBD1. Germline assignment: CDR1 SGHAT and CDR2 FQNNGV. This CDR3 is 17 amino acids long. Trimming took 1 base from V and 7 from J; bases not matched to a gene: 7. Here the CDR3 DNA reads TGTGCCAGCAGCTTAGTAAGACAGGGGGCAGGGAATTCACCCCTCCACTTT. Amino acid sequence: CASSLVRQGAGNSPLHF.

With respect to this clonotype: A much larger clone differs by one base, so this may be a read error. The chain links TRBV12-3 or TRBV12-4 to TRBJ1-2, with D hard to call. The length of the CDR3 is 15 residues. Trimming removed 4 bases at V and 7 bases at J, with 19 bases between. The CDR3 protein is CASSSQKSGACGYTF. The DNA of the CDR3 is TGTGCCAGCAGTTCACAGAAATCGGGAGCCTGTGGCTACACCTTC.

The sample holds many counts of this clonotype. This sequence joins TRBV20-1 and TRBJ2-7, with D perhaps assigned TRBD1 or TRBD2 (5 bases each). This CDR3 contains 15 residues. V lost 1 base to trimming and J lost 0 bases, with 13 bases between them. Germline lookup yields CDR1 DFQATT and CDR2 SNEGSKA (reference sequence). CDR3 loop: CSARVFGTSSYEQYF. The CDR3 bases are TGCAGTGCTAGAGTGTTCGGGACGAGCTCCTACGAGCAGTACTTC.

This clonotype was counted only a few times. The germline gene is not matched at one end of the junction; a read error may be the cause. The chain recombines TRBV18 with TRBJ2-1; possible D gene TRBD2, 6 bases. CDR3 length: 14 amino acids. Per germline, CDR1 KGHSH and CDR2 LQKENI. The CDR3 DNA follows: TGTGCCAGCTCACCACTCATGGCGGGCGGGGTGGAGGTCTTC. Protein sequence: CASSPLMAGGVEVF.